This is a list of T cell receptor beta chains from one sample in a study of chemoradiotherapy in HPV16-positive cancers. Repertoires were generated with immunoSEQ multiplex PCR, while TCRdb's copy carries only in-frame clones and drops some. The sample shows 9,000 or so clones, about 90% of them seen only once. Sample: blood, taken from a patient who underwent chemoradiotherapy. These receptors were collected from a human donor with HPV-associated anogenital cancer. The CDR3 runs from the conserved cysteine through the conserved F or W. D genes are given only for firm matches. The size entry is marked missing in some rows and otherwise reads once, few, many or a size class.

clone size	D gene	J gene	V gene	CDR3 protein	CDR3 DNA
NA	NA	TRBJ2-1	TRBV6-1	CASSELGYEQFF	TGTGCCAGCAGTGAATTGGGCTATGAGCAGTTCTTC
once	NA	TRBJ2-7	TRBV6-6	CASVDGNYEQYF	TGTGCCAGCGTCGACGGAAACTACGAGCAGTACTTC
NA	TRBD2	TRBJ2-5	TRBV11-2	CASSANLAGGLAETQYF	TGTGCCAGCAGCGCTAACCTAGCGGGGGGGCTGGCGGAGACCCAGTACTTC
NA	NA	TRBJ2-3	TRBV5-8	CASSPFPDTQYF	TGTGCCAGCAGCCCTTTCCCAGATACGCAGTATTTT
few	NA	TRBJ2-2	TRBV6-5	CASSYRVDGELFF	TGTGCCAGCAGTTACAGGGTCGACGGGGAGCTGTTTTTT
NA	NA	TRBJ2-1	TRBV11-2	CASSLAEGSYNEQFF	TGTGCCAGCAGCTTAGCAGAGGGCTCCTACAATGAGCAGTTCTTC
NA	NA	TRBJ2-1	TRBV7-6	CASLTQTGEQFF	TGTGCCAGCCTGACACAGACGGGTGAGCAGTTCTTC
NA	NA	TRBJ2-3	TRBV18	CASSPKTHTSTDTQYF	TGTGCCAGCTCACCAAAAACTCATACTAGCACAGATACGCAGTATTTT
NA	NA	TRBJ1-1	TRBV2	CASTEGWNTEAFF	TGTGCCAGCACGGAGGGGTGGAACACTGAAGCTTTCTTT
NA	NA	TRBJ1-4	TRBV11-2	CASSLGRGEKLFF	TGTGCCAGCAGCTTAGGTCGGGGTGAAAAACTGTTTTTT
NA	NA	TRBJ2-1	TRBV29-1	CSLAGKGGGDNEQFF	TGCAGCCTGGCGGGGAAGGGGGGAGGGGACAATGAGCAGTTCTTC
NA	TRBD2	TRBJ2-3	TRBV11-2	CASRGTTIPRTDTQYF	TGTGCCAGCAGGGGGACTACCATCCCCCGCACAGATACGCAGTATTTT
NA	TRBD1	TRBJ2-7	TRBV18	CASSPGQTYEQYF	TGTGCCAGCTCACCGGGACAGACCTACGAGCAGTACTTC
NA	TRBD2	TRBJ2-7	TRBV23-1	CASSHSGGFSGEQYF	TGCGCCAGCAGTCATAGCGGGGGATTTTCTGGCGAGCAGTACTTC
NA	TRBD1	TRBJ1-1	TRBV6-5	CASSFTGGRANTEAFF	TGTGCCAGCAGTTTCACAGGGGGCAGGGCGAACACTGAAGCTTTCTTT
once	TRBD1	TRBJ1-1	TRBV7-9	CASSLVPGGAYEAFF	TGTGCCAGCAGCTTAGTCCCAGGGGGGGCCTATGAAGCTTTCTTT
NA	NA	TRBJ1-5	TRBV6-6	CASRDRNSNQPQHF	TGTGCCAGCAGAGACAGGAATAGCAATCAGCCCCAGCATTTT
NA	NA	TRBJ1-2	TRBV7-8	CASSPNRAPGYGYTF	TGTGCCAGCAGCCCCAACAGGGCTCCCGGCTATGGCTACACCTTC
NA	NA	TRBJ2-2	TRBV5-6	CASSPGTLLIGELFF	TGTGCCAGCAGTCCCGGGACGCTTTTGATTGGGGAGCTGTTTTTT
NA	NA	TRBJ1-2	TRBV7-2	CASSLLSVAGNGYTF	TGTGCCAGCAGCTTATTATCAGTTGCGGGGAATGGCTACACCTTC